The clone carrying this T cell receptor beta chain has a handful of counts. This sample was taken from a study of T-cell reconstitution after alpha-beta-depleted transplantation in children. It was with unique molecular identifiers that the TCRbeta library was prepared. TCRdb recomputed calls from the PCR reads with MiXCR, one row per CDR3 protein. The sample holds around 440,000 distinct CDR3 sequences, around 15% seen once. The germline CDR1 and CDR2 sequences are SGHTA and FQGNSA. The length of the CDR3 is 13 residues. The V gene lost 5 bases and the J gene lost 6 bases, with 13 bases spanning the gap.

This sample comprised PBMCs, mostly from graft donor cells, obtained 360 days after TCRalphabeta/CD19-depleted stem cell transplant. The TCR comes from a boy under two years old who had a stem cell transplant for Wiskott-Aldrich syndrome, so the T cells may come from the graft donor. V usage is TRBV7-2 and J usage is TRBJ2-5; maybe TRBD1 (5 bases). CDR3 coding DNA: TGTGCCAGCAGCGTCGACAGCGTAAAGACCCAGTACTTC. Protein product: CASSVDSVKTQYF.